This paragraph covers one T cell receptor (beta chain) sequence. The record originates from a study of blood T cell repertoires in COVID-19. This CDR3 region has 13 residues. V lost 8 bases, J lost 10 bases, and 18 bases lay in between. Germline CDR1 is KGHSH and CDR2 is LQKENI. Sequencing was performed with immunoSEQ multiplex PCR; in TCRdb, only in-frame clones are kept and a portion is missing. This sample has about 32,000 clones, with over 85% found just once. The sequenced sample consisted of peripheral blood. This receptor was obtained from a male donor with active COVID-19. The genes are TRBV18 and TRBJ2-4; D not resolved. CDR3 protein: CASRSSVAPIQYF. CDR3 in DNA: TGTGCCAGCAGATCGTCTGTGGCCCCTATTCAGTACTTC.